One sample yielded the 25 T cell receptor beta chains listed below, sequenced in a study of siplizumab effects on memory and regulatory T cells. Here immunoSEQ multiplex PCR was the method, and the copy in TCRdb shows in-frame clones only, minus some. The sample comprises just over 50,000 clones, 95% to 97% of which are singletons, and under 0.7% rests with the top ten. Sequencing input: naive CD4+ T cells sorted from blood. The receptors originated from a human donor in good health.

This chain uses TRBV7-9 with TRBJ1-1; TRBD1 matches at 8 bases. This CDR3 has 17 amino acids. Per the germline V gene, CDR1 is SEHNR and CDR2 is FQNEAQ (reference sequence). V shed 2 bases and J 5 bases; nucleotides not matched to a gene: 13. The CDR3 DNA reads TGTGCCAGCAGCTTAATTGGGAACAGGGGGGAAGGAACTGAAGCTTTCTTT. Translation: CASSLIGNRGEGTEAFF.

The CDR3 is CASSKYLWGRETQYF. The CDR3 DNA is TGTGCCAGCAGCAAATACTTGTGGGGTCGGGAGACCCAGTACTTC. The chain recombines TRBV21-1 with TRBJ2-5. TRBV21-1 is a pseudogene. There are 15 residues in the CDR3.

This chain joins TRBV15 and TRBJ1-3; D gene ambiguous. With 1 base removed from V and 0 bases from J, the gap between germline ends came to 10 bases. CDR1 is LNHNV, CDR2 YYDKDF, per germline (reference sequence). CDR3 length: 16 amino acids. CDR3 amino acids: CATSRGWVDSGNTIYF. In nucleotides, the CDR3 is TGTGCCACCAGCAGAGGATGGGTGGACTCTGGAAACACCATATATTTT. Using reference TRBV15 and TRBJ1-3 for the parts outside the CDR3, the full variable domain is DAMVIQNPRYQVTQFGKPVTLSCSQTLNHNVMYWYQQKSSQAPKLLFHYYDKDFNNEADTPDNFQSRRPNTSFCFLDIRSPGLGDTAMYLCATSRGWVDSGNTIYFGEGSWLTVV.

This rearrangement joins TRBV7-2 to TRBJ2-7, with D tentatively TRBD2 (5 bases). Trimming stripped 5 bases from V and 6 bases from J, with 17 bases between. The CDR3 spans 14 residues. CDR1 and CDR2 from the germline V gene are SGHTA and FQGNSA. The CDR3, as DNA: TGTGCCAGCAGCGCCCTCCGGGAATCTTCCGAGCAGTACTTC. It codes for CASSALRESSEQYF.

This rearrangement joins TRBV6-6 to TRBJ1-5, with D unresolved. V lost 8 bases, J lost 7 bases, and 15 bases lay in between. Germline values: CDR1 MNHNY, CDR2 SVGAGI (reference sequence). The CDR3 totals 13 residues. CDR3 amino acids: CASHQPGRQPQHF. As DNA, the CDR3 is TGTGCCAGCCACCAGCCGGGTAGACAGCCCCAGCATTTT.

The chain has TRBV5-8 and TRBJ1-4; D not certain. V was trimmed by 0 bases and J by 5 bases, leaving 8 bases between them. CDR1 and CDR2 from the germline V gene are SGHTS and YDEGEE. This CDR3 is 14 amino acids long. CDR3: CASSLGQQNEKLFF. DNA of the CDR3: TGTGCCAGCAGCTTGGGGCAACAGAATGAAAAACTGTTTTTT.

The CDR3 protein is CASSLAAWMGYGANVLTF. In DNA form, the CDR3 reads TGCGCCAGCAGCTTGGCGGCGTGGATGGGATATGGGGCCAACGTCCTGACTTTC. The V and J genes are TRBV5-1 and TRBJ2-6; D gene uncertain. Germline V lookup: CDR1 SGHRS, CDR2 YFSETQ. The V and J ends lost 0 bases and 3 bases respectively, with 16 bases between them. The CDR3 is made up of 18 amino acids.

This chain connects TRBV5-1 to TRBJ1-1, with D tentatively TRBD1 (5 bases). The germline V gene encodes CDR1 SGHRS and CDR2 YFSETQ. This CDR3 is built from 14 residues. V lost 2 bases to trimming and J lost 5 bases, with 13 bases between them. CDR3 DNA sequence: TGCGCCAGCAGCTTAGGAGGGGCTTCGACTGAAGCTTTCTTT. Amino acids: CASSLGGASTEAFF. Using reference TRBV5-1 and TRBJ1-1 for the parts outside the CDR3, the full variable domain is KAGVTQTPRYLIKTRGQQVTLSCSPISGHRSVSWYQQTPGQGLQFLFEYFSETQRNKGNFPGRFSGRQFSNSRSEMNVSTLELGDSALYLCASSLGGASTEAFFGQGTRLTVV.

The CDR3 coding sequence is TGTGCCAGCGGTATAGTTGGGAGCTCCTACAATGAGCAGTTCTTC. Translated: CASGIVGSSYNEQFF. This chain links TRBV6-4 with TRBJ2-1; D might be TRBD2 (5 bases). The V end lost 8 bases, the J end lost 0 bases, and 14 bases lay between the germline ends. The CDR3 is 15 amino acids. CDR1 is MRHNA, CDR2 SNTAGT, per germline.

The rearrangement uses TRBV19 and TRBJ2-2; no clear D. Per germline, CDR1 LNHDA and CDR2 SQIVND (reference sequence). The V gene lost 3 bases and the J gene lost 1 base, with 6 bases spanning the gap. CDR3 size: 14 residues. CDR3 sequence reads: CASSISGNTGELFF. Written as DNA, the CDR3 is TGTGCCAGTAGTATCTCAGGGAACACCGGGGAGCTGTTTTTT.

The rearrangement uses TRBV28 and TRBJ1-6, with D unclear. Germline V lookup: CDR1 MDHEN, CDR2 SYDVKM. Deletions cut 3 bases from V and 9 bases from J, with 6 bases between. The CDR3 length is 12 residues. CDR3 in DNA: TGTGCCAGCAGTTTCCTGGGTTCACCCCTCCACTTT. Protein sequence: CASSFLGSPLHF. Supplemented by reference TRBV28 and TRBJ1-6, the full variable domain reads DVKVTQSSRYLVKRTGEKVFLECVQDMDHENMFWYRQDPGLGLRLIYFSYDVKMKEKGDIPEGYSVSREKKERFSLILESASTNQTSMYLCASSFLGSPLHFGNGTRLTVT.

In its sample, this clone was seen once. The CDR3 DNA is TGTGCCAGCAGCGGCCGGACTGAGAACCTTTACGAGCAGTACTTC. Translation: CASSGRTENLYEQYF. The chain combines TRBV2 with TRBJ2-7, with TRBD2 as a possible D gene (5 bases). Germline V gene lookup returns CDR1 SNHLY and CDR2 FYNNEI. V dropped 6 bases and J dropped 4 bases, with 19 bases sitting between them. The CDR3 contains 15 residues.

The chain employs TRBV25-1 and TRBJ1-3; D might be TRBD1 (6 bases). CDR3 length equals 14 residues. Trimming pared 3 bases from V and 0 bases from J, leaving 6 bases between. The germline V gene has CDR1 MGHDK and CDR2 SYGVNS. In DNA, the CDR3 is TGTGCCAGCAGTGACAGGGGCTCTGGAAACACCATATATTTT. This codes for CASSDRGSGNTIYF.

The count of this clone is one. This chain uses TRBV28 with TRBJ2-3, with 7 bases that match TRBD2. Germline CDR1 and CDR2: MDHEN and SYDVKM. The CDR3 has 15 amino acids. J gave up 1 base and V 4 bases, and 5 bases lay outside the gene matches. This CDR3 is CASSWEGRGTDTQYF. CDR3 coding DNA: TGTGCCAGCAGTTGGGAGGGCCGGGGCACAGATACGCAGTATTTT.

J is TRBJ1-1 and V is TRBV7-9, with TRBD1 matching 7 bases. The germline gives CDR1 SEHNR, CDR2 FQNEAQ (reference sequence). Trimming cost V 1 base and J 1 base; bases outside gene matches: 12. The length of the CDR3 is 18 residues. This CDR3 reads CASSLGSLRGRTNTEAFF. CDR3 in DNA: TGTGCCAGCAGCTTAGGGTCACTGAGGGGGCGCACGAACACTGAAGCTTTCTTT.

The chain joins TRBV7-8 to TRBJ1-1; 7 positions match TRBD1. Germline lookup yields CDR1 SGHVS and CDR2 FQNEAQ. The junction had 6 bases not matched to a gene; V was cut back by 6 bases and J by 2 bases. The CDR3 extends over 14 amino acids. As DNA, the CDR3 is TGTGCCAGCAGTTATGGGACAGCCAACACTGAAGCTTTCTTT. Its protein product is CASSYGTANTEAFF.

CDR3 in amino acids: CASSPTRTVFHEQFF. The CDR3 nucleotides read TGTGCCAGCAGCCCCACCCGGACGGTCTTCCATGAGCAGTTCTTC. The rearrangement links TRBV11-2 to TRBJ2-1; D gene unclear. In germline, CDR1 is SGHAT, CDR2 FQNNGV. Trimming left V 5 bases short and J 8 bases short, with 19 bases between. The CDR3 loop spans 15 amino acids.

The V gene is TRBV20-1, the J gene TRBJ1-2; 9 bases align to TRBD1. V trimming: 6 bases; J trimming: 8 bases; junction bases outside the gene matches: 4. The V gene's germline CDR1 is DFQATT and CDR2 SNEGSKA (reference sequence). This CDR3 is 11 amino acids long. CDR3 protein: CSAPQGAGYTF. In nucleotides, the CDR3 is TGCAGTGCCCCACAGGGGGCAGGCTACACCTTC.

The chain carries TRBV4-1 and TRBJ1-2; TRBD1 matches at 9 bases. Germline V gives CDR1 MGHRA, CDR2 YSYEKL. This CDR3 spans 15 amino acids. The V segment lost 0 bases and the J segment 11 bases; nucleotides outside the gene matches: 10. The CDR3 sequence: CASSQDRGQGSRYTF. The CDR3 DNA reads TGCGCCAGCAGCCAAGACAGAGGACAGGGGAGTAGGTACACCTTC.

The V gene is TRBV4-1, the J gene TRBJ1-6; weak D call: TRBD1 (6 bases). CDR1 and CDR2 from the germline V gene are MGHRA and YSYEKL. Trimming shortened V by 2 bases and J by 7 bases, and 15 bases separated the two germline ends. CDR3 length: 16 amino acids. The CDR3 is CASSQRLQGINSPLHF. Written as DNA, the CDR3 is TGCGCCAGCAGCCAAAGGTTACAGGGAATCAATTCACCCCTCCACTTT.

The V call is TRBV28, the J call TRBJ1-4; D might be TRBD1 (5 bases). The germline V and J ends were trimmed by 2 bases and 5 bases, with 9 bases remaining between them. This CDR3 has 14 amino acids. Germline V gives CDR1 MDHEN, CDR2 SYDVKM. The CDR3 nucleotides read TGTGCCAGCAGTTTAGGTCGGGGGAATGAAAAACTGTTTTTT. Protein: CASSLGRGNEKLFF.

V and J are TRBV5-4 and TRBJ2-1; 10 positions match TRBD2. V was clipped by 3 bases and J by 7 bases; unmatched bases: 10. Germline V CDR1 and CDR2: SGHNT, YYREEE (reference sequence). CDR3 length: 16 residues. The CDR3 DNA sequence: TGTGCCAGCAGCTCCGAGCGGGAGGGCCTTCGGAATGAGCAGTTCTTC. This codes for CASSSEREGLRNEQFF.

This chain links TRBV28 with TRBJ1-5; D unclear. The CDR3 totals 15 residues. V gave up 4 bases and J gave up 3 bases, with 13 bases separating them. The germline V gene has CDR1 MDHEN and CDR2 SYDVKM. DNA for the CDR3: TGTGCCAGCAGTTCGAGGACTGTTTTCAATCAGCCCCAGCATTTT. Amino acid sequence: CASSSRTVFNQPQHF.

The chain is built from TRBV7-8 and TRBJ1-1, with TRBD1 matching 8 bases. The trim removed 0 bases at V and 8 bases at J, leaving 2 bases unmatched. Per the germline V gene, CDR1 is SGHVS and CDR2 is FQNEAQ. The CDR3 consists of 13 residues. CDR3 DNA: TGTGCCAGCAGCTTAGCTCGGGACAGGGAAGCTTTCTTT. Its protein product is CASSLARDREAFF.

The V gene is TRBV10-3, the J gene TRBJ2-2; 7 bases map to TRBD1. The CDR3 spans 16 residues. J lost 6 bases, V lost 2 bases, and 9 bases had no gene match. The germline V gene encodes CDR1 ENHRY and CDR2 SYGVKD. DNA for the CDR3: TGTGCCATCAGTGAGGCAATAGGACAGGTCCCCGGGGAGCTGTTTTTT. It is translated as CAISEAIGQVPGELFF.